This is a list of T cell receptor beta chains from one sample in a study of cytomegalovirus exposure and HLA in healthy donors. Libraries were prepared by immunoSEQ multiplex PCR; TCRdb keeps only in-frame clonotypes and omits some of them. The table lists 200,000 or so clones, about 84% of them singletons. Sequencing used PBMCs. Receptors were obtained from a human donor in good health. The CDR3 runs from the conserved cysteine through the conserved F or W. The order of the fields is J gene, D gene, CDR3 length, clone size, V gene, CDR3 DNA, CDR3 protein. D genes are given only for firm matches. Expanded clones get a size class; other rows say once, few or many, or leave the size out.

TRBJ1-1 | TRBD1 | 14 | few | TRBV6-6 | TGTGCCAGCAGTCGGGACAGGGGTGTCACTGAAGCTTTCTTT | CASSRDRGVTEAFF
TRBJ1-2 | . | 15 | . | TRBV6-5 | TGTGCCAGCAGACCCGGGGGGAGTACTAACTATGGCTACACCTTC | CASRPGGSTNYGYTF
TRBJ2-7 | . | 13 | . | TRBV5-1 | TGCGCCAGCAGTTTCGACTCCTCCTACGAGCAGTACTTC | CASSFDSSYEQYF
TRBJ2-7 | . | 17 | . | TRBV27 | TGTGCCAGCAGTTTATCGACAACTTCAAGTAGATCCTACGAGCAGTACTTC | CASSLSTTSSRSYEQYF
TRBJ2-3 | . | 15 | . | TRBV7-2 | TGTGCCAGCAGCTTAGGGTACAGGGAGATGGATACGCAGTATTTT | CASSLGYREMDTQYF
TRBJ2-7 | . | 16 | . | TRBV19 | TGTGCCAGTAGCCCGTCTTGGAGTACGAGCTCCTACGAGCAGTACTTC | CASSPSWSTSSYEQYF
TRBJ2-7 | TRBD2 | 13 | . | TRBV19 | TGTGCCAGTAGTGCGCCGGGACTAGCGGAGCAGTACTTC | CASSAPGLAEQYF
TRBJ2-7 | TRBD2 | 15 | . | TRBV5-1 | TGCGCCAGCAGCTTGGGGGGACTAGTGGCCTACGAGCAGTACTTC | CASSLGGLVAYEQYF
TRBJ1-2 | . | 15 | . | TRBV5-1 | TGCGCCAGCAGAACCGATCCTACAGGGAACTATGGCTACACCTTC | CASRTDPTGNYGYTF
TRBJ1-1 | . | 14 | . | TRBV2 | TGTGCCAGCAGTGAAGTAACGGTGAACACTGAAGCTTTCTTT | CASSEVTVNTEAFF
TRBJ2-7 | TRBD2 | 16 | . | TRBV28 | TGTGCCAGCAGGTCCGGGACTAGCGGGAGGGTCTACGAGCAGTACTTC | CASRSGTSGRVYEQYF
TRBJ1-1 | TRBD1 | 13 | . | TRBV14 | TGTGCCAGCAGCCAGCATGGACAGGGTGAAGCTTTCTTT | CASSQHGQGEAFF
TRBJ1-1 | . | 17 | . | TRBV9 | TGTGCCAGCAGCGTAGTGGACTCGGACCCCGGGGACACTGAAGCTTTCTTT | CASSVVDSDPGDTEAFF
TRBJ1-5 | . | 16 | . | TRBV7-9 | TGTTCCAGCAGCTTAGAAATAGGAGATAGCAATCAGCCCCAGCATTTT | CSSSLEIGDSNQPQHF
TRBJ2-7 | . | 15 | . | TRBV7-3 | TGTGCCAGCAGCCCGCTCCCAGGGGCTGGGGGCGAGCAGTACTTC | CASSPLPGAGGEQYF
TRBJ1-2 | . | 13 | . | TRBV18 | TGTGCCAGCTCACCTAACAATAACTATGGCTACACCTTC | CASSPNNNYGYTF
TRBJ2-1 | TRBD2 | 16 | few | TRBV5-1 | TGCGCCAGCAGCTTGGAAACTAGCGGGAGGGTGAATGAGCAGTTCTTC | CASSLETSGRVNEQFF
TRBJ2-3 | . | 15 | . | TRBV11-2 | TGTGCCAGCACCTCGAGCAAAGCCCGCACAGATACGCAGTATTTT | CASTSSKARTDTQYF
TRBJ2-1 | . | 14 | . | TRBV9 | TGTGCCAGCAGCGTACAAAGCGGGTACAATGAGCAGTTCTTC | CASSVQSGYNEQFF
TRBJ2-1 | TRBD1 | 14 | . | TRBV5-1 | TGCGCCAGCAGCTCCGGGACAGGGGGCAACGAGCAGTTCTTC | CASSSGTGGNEQFF
TRBJ2-4 | TRBD1 | 19 | . | TRBV7-9 | TGTGCCAGCAGCTTCGACAGGGGTAATTCTTGGCTAGCCAAAAACATTCAGTACTTC | CASSFDRGNSWLAKNIQYF
TRBJ1-1 | . | 14 | few | TRBV25-1 | TGTGCCAGCAGTCTTCGGAGTACGAACACTGAAGCTTTCTTT | CASSLRSTNTEAFF
TRBJ2-3 | TRBD2 | 19 | . | TRBV4-1 | TGCGCCAGCAGCAGACAGTGGACTAGCGGGAGTTCAAACACAGATACGCAGTATTTT | CASSRQWTSGSSNTDTQYF
TRBJ1-4 | TRBD1 | 16 | . | TRBV4-3 | TGCGCCAGCAGCCAGGCCGCAGGGGGGTCTAATGAAAAACTGTTTTTT | CASSQAAGGSNEKLFF
TRBJ2-1 | TRBD2 | 15 | . | TRBV2 | TGTGCCAGCACTAGCGGGAGTTGGGTTTACAATGAGCAGTTCTTC | CASTSGSWVYNEQFF
TRBJ2-7 | . | 16 | . | TRBV28 | TGTGCCAGCATGGGATTCGGAGGGACAGTATCCTACGAGCAGTACTTC | CASMGFGGTVSYEQYF
TRBJ1-1 | . | 12 | . | TRBV12-5 | TGTGCTAGTGGTTTGGTACCAGGGGAAGCTTTCTTT | CASGLVPGEAFF
TRBJ2-3 | TRBD1 | 16 | . | TRBV25-1 | TGTGCCAGCAGTGAGGGAGCCGGGACAGGGTCAGATACGCAGTATTTT | CASSEGAGTGSDTQYF
TRBJ2-1 | . | 18 | . | TRBV7-9 | TGTGCCAGCAGCTCCGCGGGCTTACGAAAGCGGTCCTACAATGAGCAGTTCTTC | CASSSAGLRKRSYNEQFF
TRBJ1-3 | . | 12 | once | TRBV6-5 | TGTGCCACCACCGGGGGAGGAAACACCATATATTTT | CATTGGGNTIYF
TRBJ2-3 | . | 15 | . | TRBV7-3 | TGTGCCAGCAGCCTGGGGGGAACAATCACAGATACGCAGTATTTT | CASSLGGTITDTQYF
TRBJ2-3 | . | 16 | once | TRBV4-1 | TGCGCCAGCAGCCAAGATCGTTTTGGGGCAGCAGATACGCAGTATTTT | CASSQDRFGAADTQYF
TRBJ2-3 | TRBD1 | 14 | . | TRBV9 | TGTGCCAGCAGCTCCCGACAGGGTCCAGATACGCAGTATTTT | CASSSRQGPDTQYF
TRBJ1-2 | . | 14 | . | TRBV5-1 | TGCGCCAGCAGCTTGGGGGTCAGGATTTATGGCTACACCTTC | CASSLGVRIYGYTF
TRBJ1-2 | . | 12 | . | TRBV9 | TGTGCCAGCAGCGTAGGGAGGAATGGCTACACCTTC | CASSVGRNGYTF
TRBJ2-3 | TRBD1 | 15 | once | TRBV27 | TGTGCCAGCAGCCCTAGGACAGGGGGCATGAATACGCAGTATTTT | CASSPRTGGMNTQYF
TRBJ1-2 | . | 14 | . | TRBV10-3 | TGTGCCATCAGTCTCCAGGGTACGCCTGACGGCTACACCTTC | CAISLQGTPDGYTF
TRBJ2-5 | . | 15 | . | TRBV18 | TGTGCCAGCTCACGGAGTCTTGTAGGACAAGAGACCCAGTACTTC | CASSRSLVGQETQYF
TRBJ1-2 | TRBD1 | 15 | . | TRBV7-9 | TGTGCCAGCAGCTTAGGGTGGCAGGGGGCTGGAGGCTACACCTTC | CASSLGWQGAGGYTF
TRBJ2-7 | . | 15 | once | TRBV7-3 | TGTGCCAGCAGCTTATCGGCGGGACGGACCTACGAGCAGTACTTC | CASSLSAGRTYEQYF
TRBJ1-5 | . | 13 | . | TRBV27 | TGTGCCAGCAGTTCGGGGGTTCAGCAGCCCCAGCATTTT | CASSSGVQQPQHF
TRBJ2-1 | . | 11 | . | TRBV12-5 | TGTGCTAGTGGCGGACAGTTTGAGCAGTTCTTC | CASGGQFEQFF
TRBJ2-7 | . | 13 | . | TRBV5-4 | TGTGCCATGGCACGGAGGGGCGTTTACGAGCAGTACTTC | CAMARRGVYEQYF
TRBJ1-1 | TRBD1 | 14 | . | TRBV7-2 | TGTGCCAGCAGCTTCGGGACAGGGGGCACTGAAGCTTTCTTT | CASSFGTGGTEAFF
TRBJ2-5 | . | 14 | . | TRBV25-1 | TGTGCCAGCAGTGAATTTAAGTCCCCCTCGGTTTTGTACTTC | CASSEFKSPSVLYF
TRBJ2-1 | TRBD2 | 13 | . | TRBV11-2 | TGTGCCAGCAGCCGCGGGGGCTACAATGAGCAGTTCTTC | CASSRGGYNEQFF
TRBJ2-7 | TRBD2 | 15 | . | TRBV5-1 | TGCGCCAGCAGCCTAACTAGCGGGAGTGAGTACGAGCAGTACTTC | CASSLTSGSEYEQYF
TRBJ2-7 | TRBD2 | 15 | . | TRBV18 | TGTGCCAGCTCACCGCGAGCGGGAGCTGGTAACGAGCAGTACTTC | CASSPRAGAGNEQYF
TRBJ2-3 | . | 14 | . | TRBV29-1 | TGCAGCGTGCGCCGAGGCCCTAGCACAGATACGCAGTATTTT | CSVRRGPSTDTQYF
TRBJ2-5 | TRBD2 | 16 | once | TRBV14 | TGTGCCAGCAGCTTCTCAGCGGGAGGGCCTGGGGAGACCCAGTACTTC | CASSFSAGGPGETQYF
TRBJ1-1 | . | 13 | . | TRBV9 | TGTGCCAGCAGCGTACAGGGAAAAGGGGAAGCTTTCTTT | CASSVQGKGEAFF
TRBJ2-1 | . | 15 | few | TRBV28 | TGTGCCAGCAGTTCCCCTGGGACTGGGAACAATGAGCAGTTCTTC | CASSSPGTGNNEQFF
TRBJ2-3 | TRBD2 | 16 | . | TRBV5-4 | TGTGCCAGCAGCCCTCGACTAGCGGGATCGACAGATACGCAGTATTTT | CASSPRLAGSTDTQYF
TRBJ2-3 | TRBD2 | 16 | . | TRBV9 | TGTGCCAGCAGCGTAGCGGCGGGAGCATACACAGATACGCAGTATTTT | CASSVAAGAYTDTQYF
TRBJ2-1 | . | 15 | . | TRBV7-9 | TGTGCCAGCAGCTACCCCGGTGCCACCTACAATGAGCAGTTCTTC | CASSYPGATYNEQFF
TRBJ1-5 | . | 17 | . | TRBV7-9 | TGTTCCAGCAGCCCCGGCCTAGGATCGAGAGGCAATCAGCCCCAGCATTTT | CSSSPGLGSRGNQPQHF
TRBJ2-5 | TRBD1 | 13 | few | TRBV30 | TGTGCCTGGAGTGTAGGGGGCGTGGAGACCCAGTACTTC | CAWSVGGVETQYF
TRBJ1-3 | . | 15 | once | TRBV7-9 | TGTGCCAGCAGCTTAGGGGGAGAGAGTGGAAACACCATATATTTT | CASSLGGESGNTIYF
TRBJ2-6 | . | 16 | . | TRBV27 | TGTGCCAGCAGTTTAGGGGCCCGCTCTGGGGCCAACGTCCTGACTTTC | CASSLGARSGANVLTF